Listed below are T cell receptor beta chains from one sample, sequenced in a study of monozygotic twins with inflammatory bowel disease. Reanalyzing the 5' RACE reads, TCRdb keeps one entry per CDR3 protein, without DNA. This table holds about 350,000 distinct CDR3 sequences. Sequenced input: blood. These receptors originate from a human donor with ulcerative colitis or Crohn's disease, or a healthy co-twin of an affected twin (not recorded which). Both conserved end residues are part of each CDR3. The order of the fields is V gene, J gene, CDR3 protein.

TRBV19	TRBJ1-2	CASSMRQIGGYTF
TRBV20-1	TRBJ2-5	CSAKRPSETQYF
TRBV6-2/TRBV6-3	TRBJ2-7	CASRNRLAGPYEQYF
TRBV5-1	TRBJ2-4	CASSLEGQKNIQYF
TRBV20-1	TRBJ2-3	CSAPDRGVGDTQYF
TRBV7-9	TRBJ1-1	CATNSIQEATEAFF
TRBV6-6	TRBJ2-3	CASSYRTSTDTQYF
TRBV6-5	TRBJ1-6	CASSYRGTDSPLHF
TRBV6-2/TRBV6-3	TRBJ1-2	CASSNLGDRVYYGYTF
TRBV6-1	TRBJ1-3	CASSEESGRSGNTIYF
TRBV7-2	TRBJ2-1	CASSLGRSSEQFF
TRBV5-1	TRBJ1-6	CASSWTGAENSPLHF
TRBV28	TRBJ2-4	CASRIGGAKNIQYF
TRBV10-3	TRBJ2-1	CAISASNEQFF
TRBV20-1	TRBJ2-3	CSATRTGSLADTQYF
TRBV7-9	TRBJ2-2	CASSLGVLVDTGELFF
TRBV20-1	TRBJ2-7	CSAREVRGKNYEQYF
TRBV4-1	TRBJ2-1	CASSQPSTSGDWSSYNEQFF
TRBV5-1	TRBJ2-3	CASRPQRNTDTQYF
TRBV3-1	TRBJ2-7	CASSPQRAQIHEQYF
TRBV5-1	TRBJ1-1	CASSLNLGVPTEAFF
TRBV20-1	TRBJ2-3	CSARVLGSTDTQYF
TRBV12-3/TRBV12-4	TRBJ2-7	CASSEGSVFEQYF
TRBV20-1	TRBJ2-1	CRVGHANEQFF